A selection of T cell receptor beta chains follows, all from one sample in a study of T cell repertoires in cytomegalovirus infection. One entry per CDR3 protein results from TCRdb running MiXCR on the reads. The table shows more than 350,000 distinct CDR3 sequences, with roughly 31% occurring only once. The sequencing sample was made of PBMCs. The receptors stem from a human donor in good health (CMV status not recorded). Some clones in this sample may be carry-over from other donors' samples. CDR3s include the opening cysteine and the closing phenylalanine or tryptophan. The D gene is left open where the match is weak. The size of a clone is reported for some rows only, either as once, few or many, or as a class for expanded clones.

clone_size,d_call,j_call,v_call,cdr3_aa,cdr3_nt
few,NA,TRBJ1-1,TRBV12-3/TRBV12-4,CASSLNDSEAFF,TGTGCCAGCAGTCTTAACGACAGTGAAGCTTTCTTT
few,NA,TRBJ1-6,TRBV27,CASGRTGNSPLHF,TGTGCCAGCGGCAGGACGGGGAATTCACCCCTCCACTTT
NA,NA,TRBJ2-3,TRBV12-3/TRBV12-4,CASSEDQLGALTQYF,TGTGCCAGCAGTGAGGACCAGTTGGGGGCCCTCACGCAGTATTTT
NA,NA,TRBJ1-5,TRBV2,CASSGGETGNQPQHF,TGTGCCAGCAGTGGGGGAGAGACAGGTAATCAGCCCCAGCATTTT
few,NA,TRBJ2-1,TRBV7-2,CASSLLQGEGEQFF,TGTGCCAGCAGCTTGTTGCAGGGAGAGGGTGAGCAGTTCTTC
NA,NA,TRBJ1-2,TRBV11-2,CASSLEHGVNYGYTF,TGTGCCAGCAGCTTAGAACACGGCGTTAACTATGGCTACACCTTC
NA,NA,TRBJ1-2,TRBV19,CASRIEMAGNYGYTF,TGTGCCAGTAGGATAGAGATGGCGGGGAACTATGGCTACACCTTC
many,NA,TRBJ1-5,TRBV12-3/TRBV12-4,CASEHDSNQPQHF,TGTGCCAGCGAACACGATAGCAATCAGCCCCAGCATTTT
NA,NA,TRBJ2-5,TRBV7-9,CASSLAGHDTETPYF,TGTGCCAGCAGCTTAGCGGGACACGATACCGAGACCCCGTACTTC
NA,TRBD2,TRBJ2-1,TRBV11-1,CASNSLLAGAESSYNEPFF,TGTGCCAGCAACTCTCTATTAGCGGGGGCCGAGAGCTCCTACAATGAGCCGTTCTTC
many,NA,TRBJ1-6,TRBV28,CASSFAHRVPNSPLHF,TGTGCCAGCAGTTTTGCCCACAGGGTCCCTAATTCACCCCTCCACTTT
many,NA,TRBJ2-5,TRBV6-1,CASSGEETQYF,TGTGCCAGCAGCGGGGAAGAGACCCAGTACTTC
few,NA,TRBJ1-5,TRBV24-1,CATSDPTAGNQPQHF,TGTGCCACCAGCGACCCAACTGCGGGCAATCAGCCCCAGCATTTT
NA,NA,TRBJ1-4,TRBV2,CASRGIANEKLFF,TGTGCCAGCAGGGGTATAGCTAATGAAAAACTGTTTTTT
few,NA,TRBJ2-1,TRBV7-8,CASSLGGPNEQFF,TGTGCCAGCAGCTTAGGAGGTCCTAATGAGCAGTTCTTC
few,TRBD1,TRBJ2-1,TRBV27,CASTGGYNEQFF,TGTGCCAGTACAGGGGGGTACAATGAGCAGTTCTTC
NA,NA,TRBJ1-6,TRBV6-6,CASREGRGGGYNSPLHF,TGTGCCAGCAGGGAGGGGAGGGGGGGGGGATATAATTCACCCCTCCACTTT
many,TRBD1,TRBJ2-5,TRBV7-2,CASSLGVTGESFGETQYF,TGTGCCAGCAGCTTAGGGGTCACAGGGGAGTCCTTCGGGGAGACCCAGTACTTC
many,NA,TRBJ2-1,TRBV12-3/TRBV12-4,CASSPRTDEQFF,TGTGCCAGCAGTCCAAGGACAGACGAGCAGTTCTTC
NA,TRBD1,TRBJ1-5,TRBV6-6,CASREGQGENQPQHF,TGTGCCAGCAGGGAGGGCCAGGGGGAAAATCAGCCCCAGCATTTT